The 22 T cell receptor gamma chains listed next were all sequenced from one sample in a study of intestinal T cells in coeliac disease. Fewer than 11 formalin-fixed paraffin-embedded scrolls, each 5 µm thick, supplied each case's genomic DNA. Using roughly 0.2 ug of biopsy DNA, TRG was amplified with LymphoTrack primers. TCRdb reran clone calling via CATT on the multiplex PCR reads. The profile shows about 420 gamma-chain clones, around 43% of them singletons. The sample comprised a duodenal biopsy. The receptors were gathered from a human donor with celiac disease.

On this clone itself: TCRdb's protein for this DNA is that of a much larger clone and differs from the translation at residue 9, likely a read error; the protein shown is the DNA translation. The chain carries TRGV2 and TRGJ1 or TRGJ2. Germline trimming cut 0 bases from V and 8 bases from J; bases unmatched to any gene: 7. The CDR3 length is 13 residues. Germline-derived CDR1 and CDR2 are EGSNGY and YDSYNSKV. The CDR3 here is CATWDGPHHKKLF. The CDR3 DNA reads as TGTGCCACCTGGGACGGGCCCCATCATAAGAAACTCTTT.

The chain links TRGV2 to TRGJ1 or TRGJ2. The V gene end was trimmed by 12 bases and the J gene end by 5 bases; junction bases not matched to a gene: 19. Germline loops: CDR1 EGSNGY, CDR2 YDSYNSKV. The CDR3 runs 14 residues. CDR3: CADLGTGPHYKKLF. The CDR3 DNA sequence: TGTGCCGACCTGGGGACCGGGCCCCATTATAAGAAACTCTTT.

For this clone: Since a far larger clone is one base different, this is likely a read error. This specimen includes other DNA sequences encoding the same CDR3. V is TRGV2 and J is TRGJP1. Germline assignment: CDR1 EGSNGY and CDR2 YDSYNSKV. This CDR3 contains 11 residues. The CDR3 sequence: CATWEGWFKIF. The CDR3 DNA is TGTGCCACCTGGGAGGGTTGGTTCAAGATATTC.

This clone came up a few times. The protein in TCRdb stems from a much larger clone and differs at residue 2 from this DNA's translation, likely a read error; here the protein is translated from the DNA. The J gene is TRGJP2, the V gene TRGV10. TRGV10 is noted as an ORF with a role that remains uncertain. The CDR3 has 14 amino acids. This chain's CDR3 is CTAWDPGSDWIKTF. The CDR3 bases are TGTACTGCGTGGGATCCCGGTAGTGATTGGATCAAGACGTTT.

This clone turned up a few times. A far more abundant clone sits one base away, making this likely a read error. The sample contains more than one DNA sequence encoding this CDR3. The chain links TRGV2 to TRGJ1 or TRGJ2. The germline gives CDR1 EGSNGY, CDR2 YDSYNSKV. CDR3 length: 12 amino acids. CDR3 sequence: CATWDCMDKKLF. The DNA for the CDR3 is TGTGCCACCTGGGATTGTATGGATAAGAAGCTCTTT.

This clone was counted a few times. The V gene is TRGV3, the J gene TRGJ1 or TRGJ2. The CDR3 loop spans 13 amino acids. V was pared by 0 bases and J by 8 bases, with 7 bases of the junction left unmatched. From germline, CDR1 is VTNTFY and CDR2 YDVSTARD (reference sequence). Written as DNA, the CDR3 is TGTGCCACCTGGGACAGGGCTGGGCATAAGAAACTCTTT. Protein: CATWDRAGHKKLF.

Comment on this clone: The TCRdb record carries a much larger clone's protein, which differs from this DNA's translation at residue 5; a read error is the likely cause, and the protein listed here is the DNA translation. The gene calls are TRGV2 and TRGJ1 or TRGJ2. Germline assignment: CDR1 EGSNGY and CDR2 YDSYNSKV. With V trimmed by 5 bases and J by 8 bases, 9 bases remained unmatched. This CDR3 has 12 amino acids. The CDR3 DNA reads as TGTGCCACCTGGGGCGGTCCGGATAAGAAACTCTTT. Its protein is CATWGGPDKKLF.

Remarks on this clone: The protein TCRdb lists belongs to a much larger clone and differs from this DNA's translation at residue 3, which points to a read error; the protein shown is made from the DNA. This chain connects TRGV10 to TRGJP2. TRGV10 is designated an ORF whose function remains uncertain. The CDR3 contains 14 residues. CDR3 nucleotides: TGTGCTACGTGGGATCCCGGTAGTGATTGGATCAAGACGTTT. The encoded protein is CATWDPGSDWIKTF.

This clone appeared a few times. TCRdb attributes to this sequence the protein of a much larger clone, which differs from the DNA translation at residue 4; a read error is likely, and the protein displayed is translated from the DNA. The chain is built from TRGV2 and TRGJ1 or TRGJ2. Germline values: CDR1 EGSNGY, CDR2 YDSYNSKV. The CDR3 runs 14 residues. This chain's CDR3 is CATRDGTVDYKKLF. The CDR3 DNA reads TGTGCCACCCGGGACGGCACTGTGGATTATAAGAAACTCTTT.

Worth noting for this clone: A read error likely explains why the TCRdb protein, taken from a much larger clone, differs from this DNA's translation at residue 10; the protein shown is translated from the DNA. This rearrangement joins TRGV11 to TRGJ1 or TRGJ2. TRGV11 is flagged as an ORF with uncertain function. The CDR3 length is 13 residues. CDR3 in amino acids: CACWISFHYRKLF. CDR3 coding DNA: TGTGCCTGCTGGATTAGTTTTCATTATAGGAAACTCTTT.

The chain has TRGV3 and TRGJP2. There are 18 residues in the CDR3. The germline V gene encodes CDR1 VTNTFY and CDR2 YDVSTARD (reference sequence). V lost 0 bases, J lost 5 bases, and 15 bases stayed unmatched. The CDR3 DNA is TGTGCCACCTGGGACAGGCCGTCCGGCTGGTGGAGTGATTGGATCAAGACGTTT. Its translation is CATWDRPSGWWSDWIKTF.

DNA of the CDR3: TGTGCCACCTGGGATCCCCGTTATTATAAGAAACTCTTT. Protein: CATWDPRYYKKLF. The J gene is TRGJ1 or TRGJ2, the V gene TRGV8. Trimming at V came to 3 bases and at J to 3 bases, leaving 5 bases not matched to a gene. This CDR3 comprises 13 residues. Germline CDR1 VENAVY, CDR2 YDSYNSRV.

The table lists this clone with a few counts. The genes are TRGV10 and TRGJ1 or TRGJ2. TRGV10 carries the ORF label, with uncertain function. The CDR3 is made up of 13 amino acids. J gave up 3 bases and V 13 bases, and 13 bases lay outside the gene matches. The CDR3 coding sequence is TGTGCTGGCGTGGGATTACGTTATTATAAGAAACTCTTT. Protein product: CAGVGLRYYKKLF.

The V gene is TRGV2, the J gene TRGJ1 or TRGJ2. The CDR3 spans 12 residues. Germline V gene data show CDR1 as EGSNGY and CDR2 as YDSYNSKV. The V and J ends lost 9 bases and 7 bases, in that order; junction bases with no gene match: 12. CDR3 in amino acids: CATRRCTYKKLF. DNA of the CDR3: TGTGCCACCCGGAGATGTACGTATAAGAAACTCTTT.

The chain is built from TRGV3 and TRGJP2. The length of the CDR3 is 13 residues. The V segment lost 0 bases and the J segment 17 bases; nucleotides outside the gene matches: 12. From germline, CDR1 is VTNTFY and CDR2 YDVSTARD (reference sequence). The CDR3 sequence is CATWDRLLGSKTF. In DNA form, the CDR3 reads TGTGCCACCTGGGACAGGCTTCTCGGATCAAAGACGTTT.

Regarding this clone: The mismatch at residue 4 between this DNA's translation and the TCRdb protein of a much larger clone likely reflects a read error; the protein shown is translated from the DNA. The CDR3 DNA follows: TGTGCCACCCGGGACATTTCGAATAAGAAACTCTTT. Its protein product is CATRDISNKKLF. This rearrangement joins TRGV3 to TRGJ1 or TRGJ2. Germline V CDR1 and CDR2: VTNTFY, YDVSTARD (reference sequence). This CDR3 region has 12 residues.

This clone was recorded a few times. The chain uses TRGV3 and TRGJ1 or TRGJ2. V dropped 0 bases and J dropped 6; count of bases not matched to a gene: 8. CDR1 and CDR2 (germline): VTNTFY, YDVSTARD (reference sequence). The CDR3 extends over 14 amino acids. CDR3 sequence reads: CATWDRASGYKKLF. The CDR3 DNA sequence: TGTGCCACCTGGGACAGGGCGTCTGGTTATAAGAAACTCTTT.

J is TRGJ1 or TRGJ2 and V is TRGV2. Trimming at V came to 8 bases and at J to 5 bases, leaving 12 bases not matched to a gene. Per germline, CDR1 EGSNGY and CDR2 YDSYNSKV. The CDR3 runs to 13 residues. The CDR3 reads CATSGRAHYKKLF. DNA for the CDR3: TGTGCCACCTCGGGACGGGCCCATTATAAGAAACTCTTT.

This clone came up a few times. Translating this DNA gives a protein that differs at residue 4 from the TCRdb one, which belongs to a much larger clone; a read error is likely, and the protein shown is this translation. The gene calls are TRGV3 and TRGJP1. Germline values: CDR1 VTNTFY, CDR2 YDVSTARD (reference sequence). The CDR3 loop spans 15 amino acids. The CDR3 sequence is CATRDRYTTGWFKIF. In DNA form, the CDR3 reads TGTGCCACCAGGGACAGATATACCACTGGTTGGTTCAAGATATTT.

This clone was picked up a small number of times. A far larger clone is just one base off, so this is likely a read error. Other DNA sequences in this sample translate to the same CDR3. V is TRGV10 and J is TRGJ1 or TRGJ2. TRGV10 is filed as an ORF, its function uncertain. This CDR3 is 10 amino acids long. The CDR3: CAAWAYKKLF. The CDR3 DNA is TGCGCTGCGTGGGCTTATAAGAAACTCTTT.

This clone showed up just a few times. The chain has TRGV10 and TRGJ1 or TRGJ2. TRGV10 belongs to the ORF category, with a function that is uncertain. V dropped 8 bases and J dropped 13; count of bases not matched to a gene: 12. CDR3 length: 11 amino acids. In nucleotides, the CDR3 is TGTGCTGCGTGGGATTTCATAAGAAAACTCTTT. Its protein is CAAWDFIRKLF.

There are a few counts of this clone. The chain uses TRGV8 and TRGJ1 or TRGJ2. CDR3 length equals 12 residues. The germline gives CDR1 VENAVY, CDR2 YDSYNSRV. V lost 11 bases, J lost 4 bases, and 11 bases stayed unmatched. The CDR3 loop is CASRNWYYKKLF. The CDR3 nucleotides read TGTGCCAGTCGGAATTGGTATTATAAGAAACTCTTT.